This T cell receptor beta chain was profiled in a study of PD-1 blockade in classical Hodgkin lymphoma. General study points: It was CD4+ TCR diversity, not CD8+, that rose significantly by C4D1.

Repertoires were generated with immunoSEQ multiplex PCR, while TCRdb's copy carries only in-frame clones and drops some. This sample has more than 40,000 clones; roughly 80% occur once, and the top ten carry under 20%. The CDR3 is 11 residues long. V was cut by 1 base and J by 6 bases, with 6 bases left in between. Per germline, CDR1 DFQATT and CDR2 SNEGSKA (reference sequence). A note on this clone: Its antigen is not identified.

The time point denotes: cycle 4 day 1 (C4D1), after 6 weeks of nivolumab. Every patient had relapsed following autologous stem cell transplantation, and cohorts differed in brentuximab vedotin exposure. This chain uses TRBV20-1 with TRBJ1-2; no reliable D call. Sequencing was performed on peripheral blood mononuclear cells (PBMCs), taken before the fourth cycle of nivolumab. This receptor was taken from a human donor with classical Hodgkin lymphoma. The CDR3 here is CSARGVDGYTF. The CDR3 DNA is TGCAGTGCTAGAGGGGTTGATGGCTACACCTTC.